This T cell receptor beta chain was captured by sequencing in a study of T cells in Graves' hyperthyroidism and ophthalmopathy. The study's findings and limits: Most thyroid clonotypes expanded above 0.001 were also detected in blood.

CDR3 length: 13 residues. Trimming removed 6 bases from V and 5 bases from J, with 13 bases in between. CDR1 SNHLY and CDR2 FYNNEI come from the germline V gene. Amplified TCR beta CDR3 regions came from RNA transcripts. The study used the HTBI primer set for a first-round RT-PCR of the TCR CDR3. Using its own MiXCR run on the multiplex PCR reads, TCRdb lists one record per CDR3 protein. The sample yields about 98,000 distinct CDR3 sequences, roughly 40% seen once. Uncontrolled infection, other autoimmune disease, pregnancy or lactation disqualified patients from enrolment. Diagnosis relied on clinical symptoms, serum thyroxine and TRAb, thyroid ultrasound and orbital computed tomography. This clonotype showed up many times. Antigen specificity is unknown.

The chain employs TRBV2 and TRBJ2-5; D possibly uses TRBD1 or TRBD2 (5 bases each). The TCR sequence derives from a woman younger than 45 with Graves' hyperthyroidism. The specimen was peripheral blood or thyroid tissue (not recorded which). The CDR3 loop is CASSGRGGETQYF. The CDR3 region has the DNA TGTGCCAGCAGCGGACGGGGCGGGGAGACCCAGTACTTC.